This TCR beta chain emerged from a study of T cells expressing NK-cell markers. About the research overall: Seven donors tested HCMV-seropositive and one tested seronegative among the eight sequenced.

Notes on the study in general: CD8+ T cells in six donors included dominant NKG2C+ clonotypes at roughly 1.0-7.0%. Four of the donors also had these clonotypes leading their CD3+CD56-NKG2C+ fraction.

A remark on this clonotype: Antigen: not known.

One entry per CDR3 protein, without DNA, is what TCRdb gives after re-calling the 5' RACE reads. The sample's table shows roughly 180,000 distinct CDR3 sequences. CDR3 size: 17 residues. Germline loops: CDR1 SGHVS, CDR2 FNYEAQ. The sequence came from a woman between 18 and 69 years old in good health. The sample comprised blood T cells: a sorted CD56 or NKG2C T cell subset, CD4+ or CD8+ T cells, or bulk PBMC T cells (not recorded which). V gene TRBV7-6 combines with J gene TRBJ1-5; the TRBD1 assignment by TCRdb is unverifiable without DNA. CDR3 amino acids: CASSLDLSRQGGQPQHF.